The source of this T cell receptor beta chain is a study of cytomegalovirus exposure and HLA in healthy donors. Amplification used 60 Vbeta primers and 13 Jbeta primers. Authors' processing steps: A later analysis counted approximately 80 million unique TCR beta chains, 9.5 million to 13 million shared. Only in-frame clones appear in the TCRdb table, and some are missing; sequencing was by immunoSEQ multiplex PCR. V and J calls and clone size are as listed in that table; D and trimming were resolved from the DNA. The data hold some 200,000 clones, with about 81% observed a single time. Notes on this clone: The antigen is not known.

CDR1 is SNHLY and CDR2 is FYNNEI in the germline V gene. CDR3 length: 14 amino acids. Study-wide results and limits: Researchers left out some V segments, among them TRBV6-2 and TRBV6-3, as indistinguishable. CMV serostatus was the only recorded immune exposure for donors.

The sample taken for sequencing was PBMCs. The sequence was obtained from a woman aged 18-29 years in good health and CMV-seronegative. The chain carries TRBV2 and TRBJ2-5, with D possibly being TRBD2 (7 bases). The assigned J gene may be wrong: the sequence end matches TRBJ2-7 better. This chain's CDR3 is CASLRGGADYEQYF. CDR3 coding DNA: TGTGCCAGCTTACGTGGGGGGGCGGACTACGAGCAGTACTTC.